The rows below give T cell receptor beta chains drawn from one sample of a study of blood T cells in healthy people across ages. TCRdb used MiXCR to reprocess the 5' RACE reads, holding one entry per CDR3 protein. The sample carries about 1.1 million distinct CDR3 sequences, roughly two fifths recorded once. Sequencing was done on a sample of blood. These receptors were taken from a man aged 18 to 35 in good health. Each CDR3 is given with its conserved first and last residue. Each record gives: V gene, clone size, J gene, D gene, CDR3 protein, CDR3 DNA. A D gene is named only where the DNA matches it firmly. Some rows have no size entry. The others give once, few or many, or a class for an expanded clone.

TRBV7-9	few	TRBJ2-3	-	CASSDNRGGRHTQYF	TGTGCCAGCAGCGATAACAGGGGGGGCCGGCATACGCAGTATTTT
TRBV7-9	-	TRBJ2-5	TRBD2	CASRTSSQETQYF	TGTGCCAGCCGGACTAGCAGCCAAGAGACCCAGTACTTC
TRBV6-2/TRBV6-3	few	TRBJ1-1	-	CASSYSRNVAGNTEAFF	TGTGCCAGCAGTTACTCGAGGAATGTCGCCGGGAACACTGAAGCTTTCTTT
TRBV25-1	-	TRBJ2-2	TRBD1	CASSEDRATGELFF	TGTGCCAGCAGTGAAGACAGGGCAACCGGGGAGCTGTTTTTT
TRBV9	-	TRBJ2-7	TRBD1	CASSVESGTGSSYEQYF	TGTGCCAGCAGCGTAGAGTCAGGGACAGGGTCTTCCTACGAGCAGTACTTC
TRBV9	many	TRBJ2-3	-	CASGGLDTQYF	TGTGCCAGCGGGGGTTTGGATACGCAGTATTTT
TRBV11-1	few	TRBJ2-7	-	CASSLDGQFYEQYF	TGTGCCAGCAGCTTAGACGGCCAGTTCTACGAGCAGTACTTC
TRBV3-1	-	TRBJ2-1	-	CASSHYRRVKEQFF	TGTGCCAGCAGCCATTACCGAAGAGTCAAGGAGCAGTTCTTC
TRBV7-9	-	TRBJ1-2	-	CASYEANYGYTF	TGTGCCAGCTACGAAGCCAACTATGGCTACACCTTC
TRBV7-9	few	TRBJ1-1	-	CASSLATISEAFF	TGTGCCAGCAGCTTAGCCACGATCAGTGAAGCTTTCTTT
TRBV7-8	-	TRBJ2-4	-	CASSPDDGVDIQYF	TGTGCCAGCAGCCCAGACGACGGGGTAGACATTCAGTACTTC
TRBV2	-	TRBJ2-7	TRBD2	CASKGAGGFSYEQYF	TGTGCCAGCAAAGGAGCGGGGGGATTCTCCTACGAGCAGTACTTC
TRBV6-2/TRBV6-3	-	TRBJ1-6	-	CASSYDGDGNSPLHF	TGTGCCAGCAGTTACGACGGGGATGGAAATTCACCCCTCCACTTT
TRBV4-3	-	TRBJ1-6	-	CASSQALSINSPLHF	TGCGCCAGCAGCCAAGCTCTCTCCATAAATTCACCCCTCCACTTT
TRBV29-1	-	TRBJ2-4	TRBD1	CSVQGQLAKNIQYF	TGCAGCGTCCAGGGACAGCTAGCCAAAAACATTCAGTACTTC